These 17 T cell receptor beta chains were all obtained from the same sample, sequenced in a study of cytomegalovirus exposure and HLA in healthy donors. It was with 60 Vbeta and 13 Jbeta primers that the PCR ran. Here immunoSEQ multiplex PCR was the method, and the copy in TCRdb shows in-frame clones only, minus some. The sample contains about 97,000 clones, approximately 82% of which appear only once. Source material: PBMCs. The receptors stem from a man aged 40-49 years in good health and CMV-seronegative.

The chain joins TRBV4-1 to TRBJ1-1; unclear D gene. Germline loops: CDR1 MGHRA, CDR2 YSYEKL. The CDR3 loop spans 14 amino acids. V was pared by 0 bases and J by 1 base, with 6 bases between. The chain's CDR3 is CASSQDPRNTEAFF. The DNA for the CDR3 is TGCGCCAGCAGCCAAGATCCCAGGAACACTGAAGCTTTCTTT.

This chain joins TRBV9 and TRBJ2-1; 10 bases map to TRBD2. V shed 3 bases, J shed 9 bases, and the junction held 12 bases outside the gene matches. CDR3 size: 16 residues. Germline V gives CDR1 SGDLS, CDR2 YYNGEE. The CDR3 spells CASSARIAGGSFEQFF. For the CDR3, the DNA is TGTGCCAGCAGCGCGAGAATAGCGGGGGGATCTTTTGAGCAGTTCTTC.

The chain joins TRBV4-1 to TRBJ1-2, with 9 bases that match TRBD1. The V gene end was trimmed by 1 base and the J gene end by 4 bases; junction bases not matched to a gene: 4. Germline V gives CDR1 MGHRA, CDR2 YSYEKL. The CDR3 covers 15 residues. The CDR3 protein is CASSQVGQGPYGYTF. The CDR3 DNA sequence: TGCGCCAGCAGCCAAGTTGGACAGGGGCCCTATGGCTACACCTTC.

The chain joins TRBV18 to TRBJ2-7; maybe TRBD1 (6 bases). The CDR3 length is 14 residues. Trimming pared 4 bases from V and 7 bases from J, leaving 17 bases between. Germline CDR1 and CDR2: KGHSH and LQKENI. In DNA form, the CDR3 reads TGTGCCAGCTCACTACAGGGTTCTCTGGGGGAGCAGTACTTC. Protein: CASSLQGSLGEQYF.

The V gene is TRBV19, the J gene TRBJ2-1; D perhaps matches TRBD1 (6 bases). Germline V gene sequence: CDR1 LNHDA, CDR2 SQIVND (reference sequence). Deletions cut 0 bases from V and 0 bases from J, with 6 bases between. The CDR3 contains 15 residues. CDR3 in amino acids: CASSIEGASYNEQFF. CDR3 nucleotide sequence: TGTGCCAGTAGTATAGAGGGGGCCTCCTACAATGAGCAGTTCTTC.

This clone was found once. CDR3 sequence (DNA): TGTGCCAGCAGCTTTGAAGGGGGGGTATACAATGAGCAGTTCTTC. Translating gives CASSFEGGVYNEQFF. The chain recombines TRBV5-8 with TRBJ2-1, with a possible D match to TRBD2 (7 bases). Germline loops: CDR1 SGHTS, CDR2 YDEGEE. The CDR3 spans 15 residues. The V gene lost 2 bases and the J gene lost 4 bases, with 13 bases spanning the gap.

The chain employs TRBV2 and TRBJ2-1, with TRBD2 matching over 7 bases. There are 16 residues in the CDR3. CDR1 is SNHLY, CDR2 FYNNEI, per germline. Unmatched junction bases numbered 4, after V lost 2 bases and J lost 0 bases. This CDR3 reads CASSELAGDSYNEQFF. The CDR3 nucleotides read TGTGCCAGCAGTGAACTCGCGGGAGACTCCTACAATGAGCAGTTCTTC.

The CDR3 nucleotides are TGTGCCAGCAGTGAGGGCAGGGGTCCTTTCCAGCCCCAGCATTTT. Amino acids: CASSEGRGPFQPQHF. The chain employs TRBV2 and TRBJ1-5; perhaps TRBD1 as D (6 bases). V was trimmed by 3 bases and J by 7 bases, leaving 16 bases between them. Germline V gene data show CDR1 as SNHLY and CDR2 as FYNNEI. The CDR3 runs to 15 residues.

The chain combines TRBV19 with TRBJ1-1; D may be TRBD1 (6 bases). The V and J ends lost 3 bases and 1 base respectively, with 15 bases between them. CDR1 LNHDA and CDR2 SQIVND come from the germline V gene (reference sequence). This CDR3 is built from 16 residues. The CDR3 here is CASSIDTGSGNTEAFF. The CDR3, as DNA: TGTGCCAGTAGTATCGATACAGGGTCGGGGAACACTGAAGCTTTCTTT.

The V call is TRBV30, the J call TRBJ2-2, with 9 bases identical to TRBD1. Unmatched junction bases numbered 9, after V lost 4 bases and J lost 6 bases. Germline CDR1 reads GTSNPN; CDR2 reads SVGIG (reference sequence). The CDR3 runs 15 residues. CDR3 nucleotide sequence: TGTGCCTGGAAGTACCGGGACAGGGACGCCGGGGAGCTGTTTTTT. Translated: CAWKYRDRDAGELFF.

The genes are TRBV4-1 and TRBJ1-2; TRBD1 aligns across 7 bases. This CDR3 is built from 16 residues. V lost 3 bases, J lost 1 base, and 8 bases stayed unmatched. Per the germline V gene, CDR1 is MGHRA and CDR2 is YSYEKL. The CDR3 loop is CASSHFQGGSNYGYTF. The CDR3 nucleotides are TGCGCCAGCAGCCATTTCCAGGGGGGCAGTAACTATGGCTACACCTTC.

The rearrangement links TRBV6-1 to TRBJ2-1, with 12 positions matching TRBD2. The CDR3 runs 15 residues. Germline V gives CDR1 MNHNS, CDR2 SASEGT. Germline trimming cut 8 bases from V and 6 bases from J; bases unmatched to any gene: 8. The CDR3 loop is CASVRTSGVGNEQFF. The CDR3 DNA reads as TGTGCCAGCGTGAGGACTAGCGGGGTAGGCAATGAGCAGTTCTTC.

This sequence joins TRBV5-6 and TRBJ2-3; 7 nucleotides align to TRBD2. Germline loops: CDR1 SGHDT, CDR2 YYEEEE. Germline trimming cut 4 bases from V and 8 bases from J; bases unmatched to any gene: 16. The CDR3 sequence is 16 residues long. The CDR3 coding sequence is TGTGCCAGCAGCCCGGATGGCGGACCGCGCGGGGGTACGCAGTATTTT. It codes for CASSPDGGPRGGTQYF.

The chain recombines TRBV10-3 with TRBJ1-1; 9 positions agree with TRBD1. Losses at the gene ends were 6 bases for V and 5 bases for J; bases not matched to a gene: 7. CDR3 length: 14 amino acids. Germline CDR1 is ENHRY and CDR2 is SYGVKD. DNA for the CDR3: TGTGCCATCAGACCGACAGGGGGTTTGACTGAAGCTTTCTTT. Amino acid sequence: CAIRPTGGLTEAFF.

The count of this clone is one. The chain links TRBV5-1 to TRBJ1-3; D may be TRBD1 (6 bases). Germline CDR1 is SGHRS and CDR2 is YFSETQ. Trimming shortened V by 0 bases and J by 4 bases, and 14 bases separated the two germline ends. This CDR3 spans 16 amino acids. CDR3 residues: CASSLDWTDQGNTIYF. The DNA of the CDR3 is TGCGCCAGCAGCTTGGACTGGACAGATCAAGGAAACACCATATATTTT.

V usage is TRBV7-8 and J usage is TRBJ1-2, with unresolved D. The CDR3 covers 13 residues. Germline V gives CDR1 SGHVS, CDR2 FQNEAQ. V was clipped by 4 bases and J by 4 bases, with 10 bases between them. CDR3 sequence: CASSSGRGYGYTF. The CDR3 nucleotides are TGTGCCAGCAGCTCCGGGCGGGGCTATGGCTACACCTTC.

This clone was detected once. The chain is built from TRBV9 and TRBJ1-2, with D maybe TRBD1 (6 bases). There are 15 residues in the CDR3. Between the trimmed V and J ends, which lost 0 bases and 3 bases, there was a span of 12 bases. CDR1 SGDLS and CDR2 YYNGEE come from the germline V gene. The CDR3 spells CASSVVQDSYYGYTF. DNA for the CDR3: TGTGCCAGCAGCGTAGTACAGGACAGTTACTATGGCTACACCTTC.